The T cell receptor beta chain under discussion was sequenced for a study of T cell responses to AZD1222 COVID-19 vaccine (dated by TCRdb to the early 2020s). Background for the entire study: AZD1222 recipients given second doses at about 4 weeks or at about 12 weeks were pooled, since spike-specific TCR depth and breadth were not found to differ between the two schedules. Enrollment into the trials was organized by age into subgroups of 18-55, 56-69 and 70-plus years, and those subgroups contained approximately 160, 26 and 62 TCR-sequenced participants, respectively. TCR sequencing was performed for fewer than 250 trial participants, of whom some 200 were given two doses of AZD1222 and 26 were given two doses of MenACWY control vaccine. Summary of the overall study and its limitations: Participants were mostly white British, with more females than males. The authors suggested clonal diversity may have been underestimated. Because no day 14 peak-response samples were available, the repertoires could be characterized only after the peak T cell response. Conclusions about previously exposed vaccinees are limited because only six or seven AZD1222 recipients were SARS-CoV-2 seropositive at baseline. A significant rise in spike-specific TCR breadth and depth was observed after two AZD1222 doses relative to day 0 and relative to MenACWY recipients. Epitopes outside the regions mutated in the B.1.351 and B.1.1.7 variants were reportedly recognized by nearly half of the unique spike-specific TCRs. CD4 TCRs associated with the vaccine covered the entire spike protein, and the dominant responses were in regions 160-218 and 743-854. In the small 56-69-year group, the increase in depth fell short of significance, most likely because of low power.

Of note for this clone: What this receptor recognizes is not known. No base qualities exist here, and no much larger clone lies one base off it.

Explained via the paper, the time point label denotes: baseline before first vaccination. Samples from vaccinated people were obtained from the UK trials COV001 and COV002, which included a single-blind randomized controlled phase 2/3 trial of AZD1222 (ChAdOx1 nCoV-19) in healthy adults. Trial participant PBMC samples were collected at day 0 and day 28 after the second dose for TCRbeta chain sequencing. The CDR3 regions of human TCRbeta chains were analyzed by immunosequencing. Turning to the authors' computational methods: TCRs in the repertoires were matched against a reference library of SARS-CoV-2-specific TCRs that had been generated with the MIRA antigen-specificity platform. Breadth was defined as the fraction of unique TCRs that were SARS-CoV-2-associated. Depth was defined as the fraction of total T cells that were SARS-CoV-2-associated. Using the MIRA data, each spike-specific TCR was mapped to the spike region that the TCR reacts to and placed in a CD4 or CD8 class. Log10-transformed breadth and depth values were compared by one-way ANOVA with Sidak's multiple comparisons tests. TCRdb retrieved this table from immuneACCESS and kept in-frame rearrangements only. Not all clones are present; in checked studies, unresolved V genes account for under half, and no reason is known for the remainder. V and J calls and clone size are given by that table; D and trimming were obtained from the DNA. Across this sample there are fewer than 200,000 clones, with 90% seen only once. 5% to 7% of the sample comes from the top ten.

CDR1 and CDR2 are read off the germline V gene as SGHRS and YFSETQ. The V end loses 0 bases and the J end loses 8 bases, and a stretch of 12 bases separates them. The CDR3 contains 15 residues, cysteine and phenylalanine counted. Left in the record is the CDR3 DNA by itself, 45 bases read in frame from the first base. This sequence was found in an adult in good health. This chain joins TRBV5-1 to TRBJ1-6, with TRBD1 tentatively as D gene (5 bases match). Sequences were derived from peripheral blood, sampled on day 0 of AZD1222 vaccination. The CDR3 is CASSLVGGRDSPLHF. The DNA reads TGCGCCAGCAGCTTGGTCGGGGGTAGGGATTCACCCCTCCACTTT.